This T cell receptor (beta chain) was recovered during a study of CD8 T cells in ankylosing spondylitis. Quantitative 5'-RACE was performed with molecular barcodes, and it yielded the TCR beta libraries. TCRdb re-called the 5' RACE reads through MiXCR, storing one row per CDR3 protein. The table has a few hundred thousand distinct CDR3 sequences, over 9.5% seen once. Germline-derived CDR1 and CDR2 are SGHRS and YFSETQ. The ends lost 5 bases at V and 14 bases at J; junction bases unmatched: 10. This CDR3 has 12 residues. This clonotype was seen a few times. Sequenced: blood, either unsorted or a sorted T cell fraction (not recorded which). The chain has TRBV5-1 and TRBJ2-3; TRBD2 matches 8 bases. This TCR was sampled from a male donor with ankylosing spondylitis or in good health (not recorded which). The DNA for the CDR3 is TGCGCCAGCAGAGAATTAGCGGGGCCCTCGTATTTT. It is translated as CASRELAGPSYF.